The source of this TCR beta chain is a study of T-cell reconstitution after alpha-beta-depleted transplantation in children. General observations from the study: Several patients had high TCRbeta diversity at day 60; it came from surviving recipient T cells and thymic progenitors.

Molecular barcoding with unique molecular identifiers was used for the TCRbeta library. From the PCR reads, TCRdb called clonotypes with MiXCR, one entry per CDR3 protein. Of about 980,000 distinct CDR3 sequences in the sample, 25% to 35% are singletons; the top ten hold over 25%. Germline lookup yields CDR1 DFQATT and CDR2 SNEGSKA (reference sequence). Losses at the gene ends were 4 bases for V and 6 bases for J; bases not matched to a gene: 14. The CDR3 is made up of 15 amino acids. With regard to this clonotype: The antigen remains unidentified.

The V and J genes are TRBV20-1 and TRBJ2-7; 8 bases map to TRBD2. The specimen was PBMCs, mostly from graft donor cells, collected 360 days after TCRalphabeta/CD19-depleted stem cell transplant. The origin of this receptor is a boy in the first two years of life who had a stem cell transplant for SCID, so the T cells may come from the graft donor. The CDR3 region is CSAKYSGTPWVEQYF. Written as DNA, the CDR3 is TGCAGTGCTAAGTATAGCGGGACACCGTGGGTCGAGCAGTACTTC.